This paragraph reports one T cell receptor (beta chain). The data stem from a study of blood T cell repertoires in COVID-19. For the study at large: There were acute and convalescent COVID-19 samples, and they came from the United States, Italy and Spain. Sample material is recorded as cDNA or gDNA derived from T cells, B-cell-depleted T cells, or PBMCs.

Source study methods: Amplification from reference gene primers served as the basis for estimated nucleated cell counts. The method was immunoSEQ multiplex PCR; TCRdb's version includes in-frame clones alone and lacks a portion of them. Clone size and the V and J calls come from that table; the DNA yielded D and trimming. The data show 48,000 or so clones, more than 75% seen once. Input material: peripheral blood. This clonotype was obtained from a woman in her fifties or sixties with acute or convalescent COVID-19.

The CDR3 spells CASSLVLGLAGGHYNEQFF. CDR3 in DNA: TGTGCCAGCAGCTTAGTCCTAGGACTAGCGGGGGGGCACTACAATGAGCAGTTCTTC. The chain employs TRBV7-9 and TRBJ2-1; 15 nucleotides agree with TRBD2. After removal of 1 base from V and 3 bases from J, the junction contained 7 bases not matched to a gene. The germline gives CDR1 SEHNR, CDR2 FQNEAQ (reference sequence). CDR3 length: 19 residues.